A selection of T cell receptor beta chains follows, all from one sample in a study of cytomegalovirus exposure and HLA in healthy donors. The protocol was immunoSEQ multiplex PCR, while the TCRdb copy is restricted to in-frame clones and leaves out a portion. The sample carries about 330,000 clones, 75% to 90% recorded once. The sequencing input was PBMCs. These receptors were obtained from a woman aged 25 to 45 in good health and CMV-seropositive. Each CDR3 is given with its conserved first and last residue. D genes are given only for firm matches. Where a row states a size, it is once, few, many or the class of an expanded clone; other rows omit it.

CDR3 protein: CASSYQGQTSGNTIYF
CDR3 DNA: TGTGCCAGCAGTTATCAGGGACAGACCTCTGGAAACACCATATATTTT
D gene: TRBD1
CDR3 length: 16
V gene: TRBV6-6
clone size: NA
J gene: TRBJ1-3

CDR3 protein: CAWDRESTEAFF
CDR3 DNA: TGTGCCTGGGATAGGGAGAGCACTGAAGCTTTCTTT
D gene: NA
CDR3 length: 12
V gene: TRBV30
clone size: once
J gene: TRBJ1-1

CDR3 protein: CASSSLGLAVQETQYF
CDR3 DNA: TGTGCCAGCAGTTCTTTAGGACTAGCGGTCCAAGAGACCCAGTACTTC
D gene: TRBD2
CDR3 length: 16
V gene: TRBV28
clone size: NA
J gene: TRBJ2-5

CDR3 protein: CASSPQGADTEAFF
CDR3 DNA: TGTGCCAGCTCACCCCAGGGGGCGGACACTGAAGCTTTCTTT
D gene: TRBD1
CDR3 length: 14
V gene: TRBV18
clone size: few
J gene: TRBJ1-1

CDR3 protein: CASSIDGTGELFF
CDR3 DNA: TGTGCCAGTAGTATAGATGGCACCGGGGAGCTGTTTTTT
D gene: NA
CDR3 length: 13
V gene: TRBV19
clone size: NA
J gene: TRBJ2-2

CDR3 protein: CASSGTVSNYGYTF
CDR3 DNA: TGTGCCAGCAGTGGGACTGTTTCTAACTATGGCTACACCTTC
D gene: NA
CDR3 length: 14
V gene: TRBV2
clone size: NA
J gene: TRBJ1-2

CDR3 protein: CSARGYNEQFF
CDR3 DNA: TGCAGTGCTAGAGGCTACAATGAGCAGTTCTTC
D gene: NA
CDR3 length: 11
V gene: TRBV20-1
clone size: NA
J gene: TRBJ2-1

CDR3 protein: CASSLGWARGADTQYF
CDR3 DNA: TGTGCCAGCAGCCTAGGGTGGGCCAGGGGTGCGGATACGCAGTATTTT
D gene: NA
CDR3 length: 16
V gene: TRBV7-2
clone size: NA
J gene: TRBJ2-3

CDR3 protein: CASSEVRSYEQYF
CDR3 DNA: TGTGCCAGCAGCGAGGTACGCTCCTACGAGCAGTACTTC
D gene: NA
CDR3 length: 13
V gene: TRBV7-8
clone size: NA
J gene: TRBJ2-7

CDR3 protein: CASSTTGPYGYTF
CDR3 DNA: TGTGCCAGCAGCACGACAGGGCCCTATGGCTACACCTTC
D gene: TRBD1
CDR3 length: 13
V gene: TRBV7-9
clone size: NA
J gene: TRBJ1-2

CDR3 protein: CASSQGLAGGTDTQYF
CDR3 DNA: TGCGCCAGCAGCCAAGGACTAGCGGGGGGAACAGATACGCAGTATTTT
D gene: TRBD2
CDR3 length: 16
V gene: TRBV7-2
clone size: NA
J gene: TRBJ2-3

CDR3 protein: CASSQDRGGGETQYF
CDR3 DNA: TGCGCCAGCAGCCAAGACAGGGGTGGCGGGGAGACCCAGTACTTC
D gene: NA
CDR3 length: 15
V gene: TRBV4-3
clone size: NA
J gene: TRBJ2-5

CDR3 protein: CASNWTPNTEAFF
CDR3 DNA: TGTGCCAGCAATTGGACACCGAACACTGAAGCTTTCTTT
D gene: NA
CDR3 length: 13
V gene: TRBV28
clone size: once
J gene: TRBJ1-1

CDR3 protein: CASSLDSGSYNEQFF
CDR3 DNA: TGCGCCAGCAGCCTAGACAGTGGCTCCTACAATGAGCAGTTCTTC
D gene: NA
CDR3 length: 15
V gene: TRBV5-1
clone size: once
J gene: TRBJ2-1

CDR3 protein: CASSLAGQGARAFF
CDR3 DNA: TGTGCCAGCAGTTTGGCCGGACAGGGGGCAAGAGCTTTCTTT
D gene: TRBD1
CDR3 length: 14
V gene: TRBV28
clone size: once
J gene: TRBJ1-1

CDR3 protein: CASSQGRSTSGYPYEQYF
CDR3 DNA: TGCGCCAGCAGCCAGGGGAGGAGCACTAGCGGATATCCCTACGAGCAGTACTTC
D gene: TRBD2
CDR3 length: 18
V gene: TRBV5-1
clone size: NA
J gene: TRBJ2-7

CDR3 protein: CASSQDAPGQPNEKLFF
CDR3 DNA: TGCGCCAGCAGCCAAGATGCCCCGGGACAGCCTAATGAAAAACTGTTTTTT
D gene: TRBD1
CDR3 length: 17
V gene: TRBV4-3
clone size: NA
J gene: TRBJ1-4

CDR3 protein: CASSHGTPDTDTQYF
CDR3 DNA: TGTGCCAGCAGCCACGGGACACCTGACACAGATACGCAGTATTTT
D gene: NA
CDR3 length: 15
V gene: TRBV7-3
clone size: NA
J gene: TRBJ2-3

CDR3 protein: CASSLIGGFMNTEAFF
CDR3 DNA: TGTGCCAGCAGTTTAATCGGGGGGTTCATGAACACTGAAGCTTTCTTT
D gene: NA
CDR3 length: 16
V gene: TRBV27
clone size: NA
J gene: TRBJ1-1

CDR3 protein: CASSQDGQSTYNEQFF
CDR3 DNA: TGCGCCAGCAGCCAAGATGGACAGTCAACCTACAATGAGCAGTTCTTC
D gene: NA
CDR3 length: 16
V gene: TRBV4-3
clone size: NA
J gene: TRBJ2-1

CDR3 protein: CASSLTFQTGLNTEAFF
CDR3 DNA: TGTGCCAGCAGCTTGACGTTCCAAACAGGGTTGAACACTGAAGCTTTCTTT
D gene: NA
CDR3 length: 17
V gene: TRBV27
clone size: NA
J gene: TRBJ1-1

CDR3 protein: CASSLGGGIQETQYF
CDR3 DNA: TGTGCCAGCAGCTTAGGAGGGGGGATTCAAGAGACCCAGTACTTC
D gene: NA
CDR3 length: 15
V gene: TRBV5-6
clone size: NA
J gene: TRBJ2-5

CDR3 protein: CASRMTGEQETQYF
CDR3 DNA: TGTGCCAGCAGGATGACAGGGGAACAAGAGACCCAGTACTTC
D gene: TRBD1
CDR3 length: 14
V gene: TRBV27
clone size: few
J gene: TRBJ2-5

CDR3 protein: CASSEEIATDYEQYF
CDR3 DNA: TGTGCCAGCAGTGAAGAAATCGCGACAGACTACGAGCAGTACTTC
D gene: NA
CDR3 length: 15
V gene: TRBV6-1
clone size: NA
J gene: TRBJ2-7

CDR3 protein: CASSEPGLAVLF
CDR3 DNA: TGCGCCAGCAGCGAACCGGGACTAGCGGTTCTTTTT
D gene: TRBD2
CDR3 length: 12
V gene: TRBV4-1
clone size: NA
J gene: TRBJ2-3

CDR3 protein: CASSLGPDRDYEQYF
CDR3 DNA: TGTGCCAGCAGCTTGGGGCCCGACAGGGATTACGAGCAGTACTTC
D gene: TRBD1
CDR3 length: 15
V gene: TRBV5-4
clone size: NA
J gene: TRBJ2-7

CDR3 protein: CASSHSGGNEQFF
CDR3 DNA: TGTGCCAGCAGCCATAGCGGGGGGAATGAGCAGTTCTTC
D gene: TRBD2
CDR3 length: 13
V gene: TRBV28
clone size: NA
J gene: TRBJ2-1

CDR3 protein: CASSQTSVNEQFF
CDR3 DNA: TGTGCCAGCAGCCAAACTAGCGTCAATGAGCAGTTCTTC
D gene: TRBD2
CDR3 length: 13
V gene: TRBV13
clone size: once
J gene: TRBJ2-1

CDR3 protein: CASRSRDRGPSSGELFF
CDR3 DNA: TGTGCCAGCAGGTCCCGGGACAGGGGGCCTTCATCCGGGGAGCTGTTTTTT
D gene: TRBD1
CDR3 length: 17
V gene: TRBV7-3
clone size: few
J gene: TRBJ2-2

CDR3 protein: CASSRQQSRRYEQYF
CDR3 DNA: TGTGCCAGCAGCCGACAGCAGTCTAGACGATACGAGCAGTACTTC
D gene: NA
CDR3 length: 15
V gene: TRBV21-1
clone size: few
J gene: TRBJ2-7

CDR3 protein: CSSDRGTEAFF
CDR3 DNA: TGCAGTAGCGACAGGGGCACTGAAGCTTTCTTT
D gene: TRBD1
CDR3 length: 11
V gene: TRBV20-1
clone size: NA
J gene: TRBJ1-1

CDR3 protein: CASSHTDTQYF
CDR3 DNA: TGCGCCAGCAGCCACACAGATACGCAGTATTTT
D gene: NA
CDR3 length: 11
V gene: TRBV4-1
clone size: NA
J gene: TRBJ2-3

CDR3 protein: CASSSPGQGFYEQYF
CDR3 DNA: TGCGCCAGCAGCTCTCCGGGACAGGGGTTCTACGAGCAGTACTTC
D gene: TRBD1
CDR3 length: 15
V gene: TRBV5-1
clone size: once
J gene: TRBJ2-7

CDR3 protein: CASSLSLPLYGYTF
CDR3 DNA: TGTGCCAGCAGCCTTTCGCTACCCCTTTATGGCTACACCTTC
D gene: NA
CDR3 length: 14
V gene: TRBV14
clone size: NA
J gene: TRBJ1-2

CDR3 protein: CASSPQGSYEQYF
CDR3 DNA: TGTGCCAGCAGCCCACAGGGCTCCTACGAGCAGTACTTC
D gene: NA
CDR3 length: 13
V gene: TRBV2
clone size: NA
J gene: TRBJ2-7

CDR3 protein: CASSDVPGAGGGREQYF
CDR3 DNA: TGTGCCAGCAGTGATGTGCCAGGGGCGGGAGGGGGACGCGAGCAGTACTTC
D gene: TRBD2
CDR3 length: 17
V gene: TRBV6-1
clone size: NA
J gene: TRBJ2-7

CDR3 protein: CASSSRDSGDIQYF
CDR3 DNA: TGTGCCAGCAGCTCCCGGGATAGCGGAGACATTCAGTACTTC
D gene: NA
CDR3 length: 14
V gene: TRBV11-2
clone size: NA
J gene: TRBJ2-4

CDR3 protein: CASRSLTGGYEQYF
CDR3 DNA: TGTGCCAGCAGATCTTTGACAGGGGGGTATGAGCAGTACTTC
D gene: TRBD1
CDR3 length: 14
V gene: TRBV6-5
clone size: once
J gene: TRBJ2-7

CDR3 protein: CASSVRQGAYEQYF
CDR3 DNA: TGTGCCAGCAGTGTACGGCAGGGGGCTTACGAGCAGTACTTC
D gene: TRBD1
CDR3 length: 14
V gene: TRBV6-1
clone size: NA
J gene: TRBJ2-7

CDR3 protein: CASSPKAGTGELFF
CDR3 DNA: TGTGCCAGCAGTCCCAAAGCCGGCACCGGGGAGCTGTTTTTT
D gene: NA
CDR3 length: 14
V gene: TRBV6-5
clone size: NA
J gene: TRBJ2-2

CDR3 protein: CSVEDQSRDRVGYTF
CDR3 DNA: TGCAGCGTTGAAGACCAGTCCCGGGACAGGGTCGGCTACACCTTC
D gene: TRBD1
CDR3 length: 15
V gene: TRBV29-1
clone size: NA
J gene: TRBJ1-2

CDR3 protein: CASRETENYGYTF
CDR3 DNA: TGTGCCAGCAGGGAGACAGAGAACTATGGCTACACCTTC
D gene: NA
CDR3 length: 13
V gene: TRBV6-5
clone size: NA
J gene: TRBJ1-2

CDR3 protein: CASSQQGRGNTIYF
CDR3 DNA: TGTGCCAGCAGCCAACAGGGGAGGGGAAACACCATATATTTT
D gene: NA
CDR3 length: 14
V gene: TRBV4-2
clone size: NA
J gene: TRBJ1-3

CDR3 protein: CASSPDRALLSTDTQYF
CDR3 DNA: TGTGCCAGCAGTCCAGACAGGGCCCTACTCTCTACAGATACGCAGTATTTT
D gene: TRBD1
CDR3 length: 17
V gene: TRBV27
clone size: NA
J gene: TRBJ2-3

CDR3 protein: CASSELDSEPGLTRGYGYTF
CDR3 DNA: TGTGCCAGCAGCGAGTTGGACTCCGAGCCAGGGCTTACACGGGGCTATGGCTACACCTTC
D gene: NA
CDR3 length: 20
V gene: TRBV9
clone size: NA
J gene: TRBJ1-2

CDR3 protein: CASSLLAGVYEQYF
CDR3 DNA: TGTGCCAGCAGTTTACTCGCGGGAGTGTACGAGCAGTACTTC
D gene: TRBD2
CDR3 length: 14
V gene: TRBV28
clone size: NA
J gene: TRBJ2-7

CDR3 protein: CATLLAGVPNEQFF
CDR3 DNA: TGTGCCACCCTACTAGCGGGAGTTCCCAATGAGCAGTTCTTC
D gene: TRBD2
CDR3 length: 14
V gene: TRBV28
clone size: once
J gene: TRBJ2-1

CDR3 protein: CASSSTGFSFGYTF
CDR3 DNA: TGTGCCAGCAGTTCTACAGGGTTTAGTTTTGGCTACACCTTC
D gene: NA
CDR3 length: 14
V gene: TRBV27
clone size: NA
J gene: TRBJ1-2

CDR3 protein: CASSVRAVGSGTQYF
CDR3 DNA: TGTGCCAGCAGCGTACGAGCGGTAGGGAGTGGTACGCAGTATTTT
D gene: NA
CDR3 length: 15
V gene: TRBV9
clone size: NA
J gene: TRBJ2-3